Following are 21 T cell receptor beta chains from one sample sequenced in a study of CD8 T cells in ankylosing spondylitis. Study-level points and caveats: Among TCR beta sequences, a motif of roughly 8 highly homologous variants appeared characteristic of ankylosing spondylitis blood.

MiXCR, applied by TCRdb to the 5' RACE reads, yields one record per CDR3 protein. The sample has a few hundred thousand distinct CDR3 sequences, under 25% seen once. These receptors have no known antigen. The sequenced sample was blood, either unsorted or a sorted T cell fraction (not recorded which). The receptors originated from a male donor with ankylosing spondylitis.

V gene TRBV27 combines with J gene TRBJ2-1; D is uncertain. Germline CDR1 and CDR2: MNHEY and SMNVEV (reference sequence). This CDR3 has 16 residues. The V and J ends lost 7 bases and 4 bases respectively, with 20 bases between them. CDR3 loop: CASNTPPGRGYNEQFF. In nucleotides, the CDR3 is TGTGCCAGCAACACACCTCCTGGCCGCGGTTACAATGAGCAGTTCTTC.

This clonotype has only one observation. V usage is TRBV4-2 and J usage is TRBJ2-5; D unclear. With 0 bases removed from V and 5 bases from J, the gap between germline ends came to 13 bases. The germline V gene encodes CDR1 LGHNA and CDR2 YNFKEQ. The CDR3 has 15 amino acids. The CDR3 DNA sequence: TGTGCCAGCAGCCAAGAACAACGAGTGAAGGAGACCCAGTACTTC. This translates into CASSQEQRVKETQYF.

The chain combines TRBV24-1 with TRBJ2-3, with TRBD2 matching 10 bases. From germline, CDR1 is KGHDR and CDR2 SFDVKD. This CDR3 has 16 amino acids. V lost 4 bases to trimming and J lost 4 bases; unmatched junction nucleotides: 7. The CDR3 is CATSDPAAGGPDTQYF. CDR3 DNA sequence: TGTGCCACCAGTGACCCGGCAGCGGGAGGGCCAGATACGCAGTATTTT.

This clonotype was counted only a few times. This sequence joins TRBV5-1 and TRBJ2-7, with 7 bases lining up with TRBD2. V dropped 4 bases and J dropped 4; count of bases not matched to a gene: 17. The CDR3 is made up of 17 amino acids. Germline V gene lookup returns CDR1 SGHRS and CDR2 YFSETQ. CDR3 sequence (DNA): TGCGCCAGCAGCCCCCGCCCCTCTGGCGGGAGCTCGTACGAGCAGTACTTC. This translates into CASSPRPSGGSSYEQYF.

This clonotype was seen ten or more times. The chain uses TRBV5-6 and TRBJ2-7; no clear D. Trimming removed 4 bases from V and 5 bases from J, with 16 bases in between. The CDR3 runs to 14 residues. Germline loops: CDR1 SGHDT, CDR2 YYEEEE. This CDR3 is CASSHYSHPDEQYF. The CDR3, as DNA: TGTGCCAGCAGCCACTACAGCCACCCCGACGAGCAGTACTTC.

In nucleotides, the CDR3 is TGTGCCAGCAGCCTATCGAGAGACAATGAGCAGTTCTTC. Protein: CASSLSRDNEQFF. The chain employs TRBV7-2 and TRBJ2-1; D remains ambiguous. The V and J ends lost 5 bases and 5 bases respectively, with 10 bases between them. Germline V gives CDR1 SGHTA, CDR2 FQGNSA. This CDR3 spans 13 amino acids.

There are a few counts of this clonotype. The V call is TRBV6-6, the J call TRBJ2-7; D is ambiguous. Germline-derived CDR1 and CDR2 are MNHNY and SVGAGI (reference sequence). Deletions cut 5 bases from V and 7 bases from J, with 12 bases between. This CDR3 is built from 12 residues. The chain's CDR3 is CASSPEVREQYF. DNA for the CDR3: TGTGCCAGCAGTCCCGAGGTTCGGGAGCAGTACTTC.

The J gene is TRBJ2-1, the V gene TRBV2, with 7 bases fitting TRBD1. Trimming cost V 1 base and J 9 bases; bases outside gene matches: 6. This CDR3 spans 14 amino acids. Germline V CDR1 and CDR2: SNHLY, FYNNEI. Here the CDR3 DNA reads TGTGCCAGCAGTGAAGGTCCCCAGGGGGTTGAGCAGTTCTTC. Translated: CASSEGPQGVEQFF.

The chain uses TRBV6-2 or TRBV6-3 and TRBJ1-2; D gene ambiguous. With 4 bases removed from V and 8 bases from J, the gap between germline ends came to 17 bases. Germline values: CDR1 MNHEY, CDR2 SVGEGT. The CDR3 has 14 residues. CDR3 in DNA: TGTGCCAGCAGTTTATCGGGCCACCCCGGCGGCTACACCTTC. It specifies CASSLSGHPGGYTF.

For the CDR3, the DNA is TGTGCCAGCAGCTCCCGCGGGGGGGACACTGAAGCTTTCTTT. It translates to CASSSRGGDTEAFF. V usage is TRBV9 and J usage is TRBJ1-1, with D possibly being TRBD1 (5 bases). V lost 4 bases to trimming and J lost 3 bases, with 13 bases between them. Germline CDR1 reads SGDLS; CDR2 reads YYNGEE. CDR3 length: 14 amino acids.

Only a few counts were recorded for this clonotype. The chain is built from TRBV28 and TRBJ2-1, with TRBD2 matching 13 bases. There are 14 residues in the CDR3. Trimming cost V 5 bases and J 9 bases; bases outside gene matches: 4. In germline, CDR1 is MDHEN, CDR2 SYDVKM. The CDR3 here is CASSTSGRASEQFF. In nucleotides, the CDR3 is TGTGCCAGCAGTACTAGCGGGAGGGCCAGTGAGCAGTTCTTC.

The gene calls are TRBV29-1 and TRBJ1-2, with 7 nucleotides matching TRBD1. The junction had 13 bases not matched to a gene; V was cut back by 4 bases and J by 2 bases. This CDR3 comprises 16 residues. Germline V gene sequence: CDR1 SQVTM, CDR2 ANQGSEA. CDR3 loop: CSVGGRWGTANYGYTF. The CDR3 DNA is TGCAGCGTTGGCGGACGCTGGGGGACAGCAAACTATGGCTACACCTTC.

CDR3 nucleotides: TGTGCCAGCAGTTTCGCCAATGAGCAGTTCTTC. The encoded protein is CASSFANEQFF. This chain connects TRBV27 to TRBJ2-1; no reliable D call. CDR1 is MNHEY and CDR2 is SMNVEV in the germline V gene (reference sequence). The CDR3 spans 11 residues. V was shortened by 3 bases and J by 6 bases, with 3 bases between the two germline ends.

The gene calls are TRBV10-3 and TRBJ2-1, with TRBD2 matching over 8 bases. This CDR3 is built from 15 residues. Germline values: CDR1 ENHRY, CDR2 SYGVKD. Trimming cost V 6 bases and J 5 bases; bases outside gene matches: 9. This CDR3 is CAISASGSINNEQFF. CDR3 sequence (DNA): TGTGCCATCAGCGCAAGCGGGAGTATTAACAATGAGCAGTTCTTC.

In its sample, this clonotype was seen many times. The V gene is TRBV7-2, the J gene TRBJ2-2, with D perhaps TRBD1 (5 bases). Germline CDR1 reads SGHTA; CDR2 reads FQGNSA. Trimming stripped 5 bases from V and 3 bases from J, with 13 bases between. The CDR3 sequence is 15 residues long. The CDR3: CASSPQAGHTGELFF. CDR3 sequence (DNA): TGTGCCAGCAGCCCACAGGCAGGACACACCGGGGAGCTGTTTTTT.

The chain uses TRBV7-9 and TRBJ1-4; D not certain. The germline V gene has CDR1 SEHNR and CDR2 FQNEAQ (reference sequence). CDR3 length: 15 amino acids. V was pared by 4 bases and J by 7 bases, with 16 bases between. CDR3 residues: CASSSQPALSEKLFF. The CDR3 DNA sequence: TGTGCCAGCAGCTCTCAACCGGCCCTTAGTGAAAAACTGTTTTTT.

A remark on this clonotype: A much larger clone lies a single base off, so this may be a read error. As the CDR3 is not closed by the conserved phenylalanine or tryptophan, this likely results from a read error. This chain uses TRBV29-1 with TRBJ2-3, with TRBD2 matching over 10 bases. The CDR3 is made up of 14 amino acids. V lost 6 bases, J lost 4 bases, and 7 bases stayed unmatched. Germline V gene sequence: CDR1 SQVTM, CDR2 ANQGSEA. CDR3 in DNA: TGCAGCGTAGCGCCTAGCGGGAGACCAGATACGCAGTATCTT. This encodes CSVAPSGRPDTQYL.

A few counts support this clonotype. This chain connects TRBV29-1 to TRBJ1-2; 10 bases match TRBD1. The CDR3 covers 13 residues. V lost 7 bases and J lost 3; bases outside the gene matches: 5. Germline loops: CDR1 SQVTM, CDR2 ANQGSEA. CDR3 coding DNA: TGCAGCGGTGGGGACAGGGGATACTATGGCTACACCTTC. It translates to CSGGDRGYYGYTF. Drawing the rest from reference TRBV29-1 and TRBJ1-2, the complete variable domain is SAVISQKPSRDICQRGTSLTIQCQVDSQVTMMFWYRQQPGQSLTLIATANQGSEATYESGFVIDKFPISRPNLTFSTLTVSNMSPEDSSIYLCSGGDRGYYGYTFGSGTRLTVV.

The chain carries TRBV7-2 and TRBJ1-2, with D unresolved. V was shortened by 4 bases and J by 4 bases, with 13 bases between the two germline ends. The CDR3 length is 14 residues. Germline V lookup: CDR1 SGHTA, CDR2 FQGNSA. DNA of the CDR3: TGTGCCAGCAGCTCGGTCATGGAGGTCTATGGCTACACCTTC. This gives the protein CASSSVMEVYGYTF. Combining the CDR3 with reference TRBV7-2 and TRBJ1-2 gives the whole variable domain GAGVSQSPSNKVTEKGKDVELRCDPISGHTALYWYRQSLGQGLEFLIYFQGNSAPDKSGLPSDRFSAERTGGSVSTLTIQRTQQEDSAVYLCASSSVMEVYGYTFGSGTRLTVV.

The rearrangement uses TRBV6-5 and TRBJ1-2, with D unclear. Trimming stripped 5 bases from V and 4 bases from J, with 14 bases between. The CDR3 runs 14 residues. Germline V lookup: CDR1 MNHEY, CDR2 SVGAGI. This CDR3 reads CASSNTQVTYGYTF. The CDR3 nucleotides read TGTGCCAGCAGTAACACCCAGGTTACCTATGGCTACACCTTC.

The chain couples TRBV7-9 to TRBJ2-7; 10 nucleotides match TRBD2. This CDR3 spans 16 amino acids. The J segment lost 4 bases and the V segment lost 5 bases, leaving 11 bases of the junction unmatched. Germline V gives CDR1 SEHNR, CDR2 FQNEAQ (reference sequence). The CDR3, as DNA: TGTGCCAGCAGCAGGACATACGGGACTAGCGTTTACGAGCAGTACTTC. This translates into CASSRTYGTSVYEQYF.